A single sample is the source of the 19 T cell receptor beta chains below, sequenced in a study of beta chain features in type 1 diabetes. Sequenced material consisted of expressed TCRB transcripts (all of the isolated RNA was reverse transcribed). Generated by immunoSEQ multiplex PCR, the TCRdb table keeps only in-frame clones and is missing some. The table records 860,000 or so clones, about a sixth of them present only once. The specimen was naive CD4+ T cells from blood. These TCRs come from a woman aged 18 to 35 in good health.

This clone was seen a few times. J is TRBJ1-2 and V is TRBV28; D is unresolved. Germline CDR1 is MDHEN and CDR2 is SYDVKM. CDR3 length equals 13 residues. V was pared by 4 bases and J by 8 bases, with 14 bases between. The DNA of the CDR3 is TGTGCCAGCAGTTCCCGGCGTCGTTCAGGCTACACCTTC. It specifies CASSSRRRSGYTF.

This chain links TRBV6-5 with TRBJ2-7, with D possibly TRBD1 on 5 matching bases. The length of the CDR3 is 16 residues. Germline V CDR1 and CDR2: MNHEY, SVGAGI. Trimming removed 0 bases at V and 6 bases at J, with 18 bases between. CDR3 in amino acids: CASSYSKGPLFSEQYF. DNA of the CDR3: TGTGCCAGCAGTTACTCGAAGGGGCCCCTTTTTAGCGAGCAGTACTTC.

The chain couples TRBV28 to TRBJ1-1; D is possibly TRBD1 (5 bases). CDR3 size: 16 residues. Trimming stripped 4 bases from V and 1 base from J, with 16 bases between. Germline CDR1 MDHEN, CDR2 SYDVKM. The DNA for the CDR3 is TGTGCCAGCAGTTCTGGACAAACACTACCGAACACTGAAGCTTTCTTT. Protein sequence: CASSSGQTLPNTEAFF.

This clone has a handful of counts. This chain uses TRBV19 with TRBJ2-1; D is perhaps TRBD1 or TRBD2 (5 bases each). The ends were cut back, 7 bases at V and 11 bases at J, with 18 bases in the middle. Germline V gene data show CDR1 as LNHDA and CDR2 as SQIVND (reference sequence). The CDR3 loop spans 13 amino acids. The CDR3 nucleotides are TGTGCCAGTACCACCACTTCCGGGACGAAGCAGTTCTTC. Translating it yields CASTTTSGTKQFF.

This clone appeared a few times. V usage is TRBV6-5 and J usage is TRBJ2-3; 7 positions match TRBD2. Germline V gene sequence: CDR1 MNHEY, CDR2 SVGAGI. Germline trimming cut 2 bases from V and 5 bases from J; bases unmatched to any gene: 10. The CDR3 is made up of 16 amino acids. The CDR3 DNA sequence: TGTGCCAGCAGTTACCTGTGGGCGGGAGACGAAGATACGCAGTATTTT. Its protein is CASSYLWAGDEDTQYF.

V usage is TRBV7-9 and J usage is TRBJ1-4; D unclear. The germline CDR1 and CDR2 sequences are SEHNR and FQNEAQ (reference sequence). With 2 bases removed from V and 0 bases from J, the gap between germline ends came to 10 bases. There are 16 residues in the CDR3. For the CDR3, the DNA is TGTGCCAGCAGCTTATCTGTGGTAACAACTAATGAAAAACTGTTTTTT. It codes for CASSLSVVTTNEKLFF.

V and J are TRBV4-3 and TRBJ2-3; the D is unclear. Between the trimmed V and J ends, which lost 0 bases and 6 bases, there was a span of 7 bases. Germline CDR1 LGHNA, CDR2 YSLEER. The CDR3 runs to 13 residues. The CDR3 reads CASSQDKPDTQYF. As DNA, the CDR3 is TGCGCCAGCAGCCAAGATAAGCCGGATACGCAGTATTTT.

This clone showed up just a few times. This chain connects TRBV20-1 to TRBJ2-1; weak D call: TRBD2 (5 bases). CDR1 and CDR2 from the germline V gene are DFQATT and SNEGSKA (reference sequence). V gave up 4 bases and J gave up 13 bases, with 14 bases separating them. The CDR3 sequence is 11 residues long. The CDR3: CSATRGSDQFF. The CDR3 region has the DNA TGCAGTGCTACTCGTGGGAGCGACCAGTTCTTC.

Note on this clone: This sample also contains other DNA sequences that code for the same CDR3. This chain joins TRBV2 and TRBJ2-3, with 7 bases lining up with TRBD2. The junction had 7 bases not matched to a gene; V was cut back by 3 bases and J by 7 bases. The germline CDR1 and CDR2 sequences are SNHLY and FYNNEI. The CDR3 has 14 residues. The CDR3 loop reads CASSEWRELNTQYF. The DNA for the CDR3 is TGTGCCAGCAGTGAGTGGCGGGAGTTGAATACGCAGTATTTT.

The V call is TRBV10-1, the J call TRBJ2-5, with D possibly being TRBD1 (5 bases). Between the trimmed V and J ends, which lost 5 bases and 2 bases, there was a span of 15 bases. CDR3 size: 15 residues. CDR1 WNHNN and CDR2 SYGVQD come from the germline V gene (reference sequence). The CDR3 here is CASSQGSQAQETQYF. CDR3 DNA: TGCGCCAGCAGTCAAGGGTCACAGGCACAAGAGACCCAGTACTTC.

DNA of the CDR3: TGTGCCAGCAGCCCACGGGGTAGGGGTGGGCAGTTCTTC. It codes for CASSPRGRGGQFF. The chain carries TRBV9 and TRBJ2-1; D may correspond to TRBD1 or TRBD2 (5 bases each). This CDR3 comprises 13 residues. The germline gives CDR1 SGDLS, CDR2 YYNGEE. The germline V and J ends were trimmed by 4 bases and 12 bases, with 17 bases remaining between them.

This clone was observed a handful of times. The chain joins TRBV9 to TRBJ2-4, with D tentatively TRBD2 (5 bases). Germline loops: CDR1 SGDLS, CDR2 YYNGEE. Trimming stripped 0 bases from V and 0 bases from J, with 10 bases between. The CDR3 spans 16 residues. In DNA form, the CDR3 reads TGTGCCAGCAGCGTAGGGGTGGGAGAAGCCAAAAACATTCAGTACTTC. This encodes CASSVGVGEAKNIQYF.

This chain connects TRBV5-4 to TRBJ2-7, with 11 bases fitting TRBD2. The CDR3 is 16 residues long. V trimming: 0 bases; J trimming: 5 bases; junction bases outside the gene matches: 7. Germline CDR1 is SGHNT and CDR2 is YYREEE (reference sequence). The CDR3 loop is CASSLGLAGKVHEQYF. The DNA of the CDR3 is TGTGCCAGCAGCTTGGGACTAGCGGGAAAAGTCCACGAGCAGTACTTC.

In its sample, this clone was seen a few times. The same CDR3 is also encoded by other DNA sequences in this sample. CDR3 sequence reads: CASSLEGGQETQYF. In nucleotides, the CDR3 is TGTGCCAGCAGCTTGGAGGGCGGCCAAGAGACCCAGTACTTC. V gene TRBV5-4 combines with J gene TRBJ2-5, with no clear D. Per the germline V gene, CDR1 is SGHNT and CDR2 is YYREEE (reference sequence). Trimming left V 0 bases short and J 1 base short, with 7 bases between. The CDR3 spans 14 residues.

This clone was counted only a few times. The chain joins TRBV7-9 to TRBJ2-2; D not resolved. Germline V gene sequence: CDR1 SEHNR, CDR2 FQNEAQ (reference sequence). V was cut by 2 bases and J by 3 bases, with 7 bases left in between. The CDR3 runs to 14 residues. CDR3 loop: CASSLLAYTGELFF. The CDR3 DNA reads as TGTGCCAGCAGCTTATTGGCTTACACCGGGGAGCTGTTTTTT.

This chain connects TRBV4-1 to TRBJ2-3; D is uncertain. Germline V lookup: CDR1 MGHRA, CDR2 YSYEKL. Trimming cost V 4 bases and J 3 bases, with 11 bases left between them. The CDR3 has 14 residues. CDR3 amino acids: CASSRRSLTDTQYF. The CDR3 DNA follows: TGCGCCAGCAGCCGTCGTTCTTTGACAGATACGCAGTATTTT.

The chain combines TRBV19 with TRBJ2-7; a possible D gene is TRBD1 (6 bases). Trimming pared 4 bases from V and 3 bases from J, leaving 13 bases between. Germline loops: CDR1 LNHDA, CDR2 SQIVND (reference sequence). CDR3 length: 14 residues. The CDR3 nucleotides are TGTGCCAGTAGTAAACTTACAGGGATCTACGAGCAGTACTTC. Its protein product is CASSKLTGIYEQYF.

CDR3 coding DNA: TGCGCCAGCAGTCCTCAGAGGGGTTCCTACAATGAGCAGTTCTTC. Residues: CASSPQRGSYNEQFF. The chain recombines TRBV4-1 with TRBJ2-1, with D perhaps being TRBD1 or TRBD2 (5 bases each). Germline V lookup: CDR1 MGHRA, CDR2 YSYEKL. V lost 6 bases to trimming and J lost 1 base, with 13 bases between them. The CDR3 sequence is 15 residues long.

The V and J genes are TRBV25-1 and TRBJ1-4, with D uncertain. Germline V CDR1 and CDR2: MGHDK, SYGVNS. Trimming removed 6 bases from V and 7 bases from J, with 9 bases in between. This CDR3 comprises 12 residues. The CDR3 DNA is TGTGCCAGCAGAAGAGGAGGTGAAAAACTGTTTTTT. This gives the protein CASRRGGEKLFF. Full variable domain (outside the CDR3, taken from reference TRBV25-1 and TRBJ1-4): EADIYQTPRYLVIGTGKKITLECSQTMGHDKMYWYQQDPGMELHLIHYSYGVNSTEKGDLSSESTVSRIRTEHFPLTLESARPSHTSQYLCASRRGGEKLFFGSGTQLSVL.